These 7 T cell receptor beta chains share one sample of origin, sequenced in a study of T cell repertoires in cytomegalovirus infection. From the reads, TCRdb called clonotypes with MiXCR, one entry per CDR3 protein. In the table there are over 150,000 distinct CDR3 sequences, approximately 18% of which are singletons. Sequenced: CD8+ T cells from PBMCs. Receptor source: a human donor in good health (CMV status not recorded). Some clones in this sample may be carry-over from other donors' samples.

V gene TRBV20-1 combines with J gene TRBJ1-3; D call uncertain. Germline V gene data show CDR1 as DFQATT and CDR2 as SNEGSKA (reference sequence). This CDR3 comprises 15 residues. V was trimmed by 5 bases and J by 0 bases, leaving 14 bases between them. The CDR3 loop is CSASETPFSGNTIYF. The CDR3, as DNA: TGCAGTGCTTCGGAAACCCCGTTCTCTGGAAACACCATATATTTT.

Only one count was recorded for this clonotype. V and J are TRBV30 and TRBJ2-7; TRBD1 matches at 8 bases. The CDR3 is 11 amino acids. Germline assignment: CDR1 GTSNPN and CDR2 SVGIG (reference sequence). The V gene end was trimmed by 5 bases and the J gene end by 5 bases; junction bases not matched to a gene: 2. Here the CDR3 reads CAWGTGNEQYF. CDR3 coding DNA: TGTGCCTGGGGGACAGGCAACGAGCAGTACTTC.

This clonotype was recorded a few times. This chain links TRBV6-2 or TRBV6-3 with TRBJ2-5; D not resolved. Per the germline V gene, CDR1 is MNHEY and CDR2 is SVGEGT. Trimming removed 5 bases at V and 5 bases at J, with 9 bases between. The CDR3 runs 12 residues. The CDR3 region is CASSNLGETQYF. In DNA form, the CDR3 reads TGTGCCAGCAGTAACCTTGGGGAGACCCAGTACTTC.

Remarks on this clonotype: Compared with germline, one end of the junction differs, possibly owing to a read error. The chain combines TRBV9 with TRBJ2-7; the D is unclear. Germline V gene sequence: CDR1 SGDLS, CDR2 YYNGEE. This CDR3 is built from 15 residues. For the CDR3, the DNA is TGTGCCAGCACCGTAACATCGGCCCCCTCCTACGAGCAGTACTTC. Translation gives CASTVTSAPSYEQYF.

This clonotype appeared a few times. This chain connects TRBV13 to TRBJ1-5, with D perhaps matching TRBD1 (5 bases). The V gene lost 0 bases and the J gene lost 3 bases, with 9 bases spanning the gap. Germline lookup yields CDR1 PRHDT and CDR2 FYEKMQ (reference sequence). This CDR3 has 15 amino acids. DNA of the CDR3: TGTGCCAGCAGCTTAGGGTTGGGGCCCAATCAGCCCCAGCATTTT. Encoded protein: CASSLGLGPNQPQHF.

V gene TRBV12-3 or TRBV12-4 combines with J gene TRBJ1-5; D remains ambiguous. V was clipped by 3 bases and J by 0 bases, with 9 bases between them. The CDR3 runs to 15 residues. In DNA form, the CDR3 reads TGTGCCAGCAGTTTCTTGGGCGTTAGCAATCAGCCCCAGCATTTT. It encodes CASSFLGVSNQPQHF.

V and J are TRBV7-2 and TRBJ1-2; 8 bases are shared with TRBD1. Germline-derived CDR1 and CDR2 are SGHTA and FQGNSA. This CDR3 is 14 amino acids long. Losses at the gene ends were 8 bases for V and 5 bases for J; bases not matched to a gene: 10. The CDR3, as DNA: TGTGCCAGCGGCGCAGGGGGCTCCTATTATGGCTACACCTTC. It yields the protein CASGAGGSYYGYTF.